This T cell receptor beta chain comes out of a study of shared clonotypes between healthy human individuals. Germline V gene lookup returns CDR1 SNHLY and CDR2 FYNNEI. The CDR3 runs 14 residues. The junction had 4 bases not matched to a gene; V was cut back by 8 bases and J by 2 bases. Repertoires were generated with immunoSEQ multiplex PCR, while TCRdb's copy carries only in-frame clones and drops some. The sample has roughly 2.6 million clones; approximately 94% are singletons. Overall study findings and caveats: Investigators collected only blood, and repertoires in tissues likely differ. In a handful of donors, roughly 5.2% of naive CD4 clonotypes appeared in common.

About this clone: Its specificity is not known.

The sequencing input was naive CD4+ T cells sorted from blood. Noted subset: CD45RA+ positively selected. The clonotype originates from a man aged 18 to 30 in good health. The V and J genes are TRBV2 and TRBJ1-4, with 8 bases matching TRBD1. Here the CDR3 reads CASDRQGTNEKLFF. In DNA form, the CDR3 reads TGTGCCAGCGACCGACAGGGGACTAATGAAAAACTGTTTTTT.